Below, 15 T cell receptor beta chains from the same sample are listed, as sequenced in a study of blood T cell repertoires in COVID-19. TCRdb's table, derived via immunoSEQ multiplex PCR, lists solely in-frame clones and lacks some. The sample records 150,000 or so clones, less than 85% being singletons. Sequences were obtained from peripheral blood. The source of these receptors is a human donor with acute or convalescent COVID-19. The donor label of this sample is uncertain.

The J gene is TRBJ1-1, the V gene TRBV2; 11 bases are shared with TRBD1. Germline CDR1 and CDR2: SNHLY and FYNNEI. The CDR3 has 14 residues. V gave up 7 bases and J gave up 5 bases; unmatched junction bases: 6. The CDR3 DNA follows: TGTGCCAGCAAATGGACAGGGGGCAGAACTGAAGCTTTCTTT. This codes for CASKWTGGRTEAFF.

CDR3 protein: CASSLVPMTVDTEAFF. CDR3 in DNA: TGCGCCAGCAGCTTGGTACCTATGACAGTTGACACTGAAGCTTTCTTT. The rearrangement uses TRBV5-1 and TRBJ1-1; TRBD1 is a possible D gene (5 bases). The ends were cut back, 0 bases at V and 3 bases at J, with 15 bases in the middle. The CDR3 sequence is 16 residues long. The germline gives CDR1 SGHRS, CDR2 YFSETQ.

The rearrangement links TRBV6-2 or TRBV6-3 to TRBJ2-2; 7 positions agree with TRBD1. The trim removed 4 bases at V and 2 bases at J, leaving 13 bases unmatched. The V gene's germline CDR1 is MNHEY and CDR2 SVGEGT. This CDR3 region has 18 residues. The chain's CDR3 is CASSLGQRRQFNTGELFF. DNA for the CDR3: TGTGCCAGCAGTTTGGGACAGAGGAGACAATTTAACACCGGGGAGCTGTTTTTT.

The chain carries TRBV6-5 and TRBJ2-7, with 9 bases aligning to TRBD2. The CDR3 is made up of 14 amino acids. Germline V gene lookup returns CDR1 MNHEY and CDR2 SVGAGI. V dropped 6 bases and J dropped 1; count of bases not matched to a gene: 4. This CDR3 is CASRTSGQSYEQYF. CDR3 in DNA: TGTGCCAGCAGGACTAGCGGACAGTCCTACGAGCAGTACTTC.

The chain carries TRBV7-9 and TRBJ2-1, with 8 nucleotides matching TRBD2. The CDR3 is 15 residues long. V gave up 9 bases and J gave up 15 bases; unmatched junction bases: 22. The germline V gene has CDR1 SEHNR and CDR2 FQNEAQ (reference sequence). The CDR3 coding sequence is TGTGCCAGTGACCTCGGGAGGGGGAGTAGTATGGGCATGTTCTTC. Protein: CASDLGRGSSMGMFF.

The J gene is TRBJ1-2, the V gene TRBV18, with 8 bases identical to TRBD1. Trimming at V came to 1 base and at J to 0 bases, leaving 4 bases not matched to a gene. The length of the CDR3 is 16 residues. Germline V gives CDR1 KGHSH, CDR2 LQKENI. The CDR3 reads CASSPLDRGANYGYTF. In DNA, the CDR3 is TGTGCCAGCTCACCACTAGACAGGGGAGCTAACTATGGCTACACCTTC.

V and J are TRBV11-3 and TRBJ1-1; no clear D gene. V dropped 3 bases and J dropped 1 base, with 6 bases sitting between them. CDR1 SGHNT and CDR2 YENEEA come from the germline V gene. The CDR3 runs 13 residues. For the CDR3, the DNA is TGTGCCAGCAGCTTGGAGGAGAACACTGAAGCTTTCTTT. This codes for CASSLEENTEAFF.

The chain employs TRBV9 and TRBJ1-3; weak D call: TRBD1 (6 bases). The ends were cut back, 0 bases at V and 0 bases at J, with 10 bases in the middle. Per germline, CDR1 SGDLS and CDR2 YYNGEE. The CDR3 sequence is 16 residues long. In DNA form, the CDR3 reads TGTGCCAGCAGCGTAGCTCCAGGGGACTCTGGAAACACCATATATTTT. This codes for CASSVAPGDSGNTIYF.

This clone was seen once. The chain carries TRBV14 and TRBJ2-3; D uncertain. CDR3 length: 12 amino acids. Deletions cut 5 bases from V and 2 bases from J, with 5 bases between. Germline loops: CDR1 SGHDN, CDR2 FVKESK. CDR3 residues: CASSFITDTQYF. In nucleotides, the CDR3 is TGTGCCAGCAGCTTCATCACAGATACGCAGTATTTT.

The chain is built from TRBV4-2 and TRBJ2-7; 11 nucleotides agree with TRBD2. J lost 3 bases, V lost 1 base, and 2 bases had no gene match. Germline V gene sequence: CDR1 LGHNA, CDR2 YNFKEQ. The CDR3 totals 15 residues. The CDR3 sequence: CASSQVLAGDYEQYF. In DNA form, the CDR3 reads TGTGCCAGCAGCCAAGTACTAGCGGGGGACTACGAGCAGTACTTC.

This rearrangement joins TRBV7-9 to TRBJ2-7; 9 nucleotides agree with TRBD1. Losses at the gene ends were 1 base for V and 6 bases for J; bases not matched to a gene: 7. Germline CDR1 reads SEHNR; CDR2 reads FQNEAQ (reference sequence). This CDR3 region has 15 residues. CDR3 DNA: TGTGCCAGCAGCTTAGAACCGGGACAGGGAAGCGAGCAGTACTTC. This codes for CASSLEPGQGSEQYF. Combining the CDR3 with reference TRBV7-9 and TRBJ2-7 gives the whole variable domain DTGVSQNPRHKITKRGQNVTFRCDPISEHNRLYWYRQTLGQGPEFLTYFQNEAQLEKSRLLSDRFSAERPKGSFSTLEIQRTEQGDSAMYLCASSLEPGQGSEQYFGPGTRLTVT.

This clone was observed a handful of times. This chain connects TRBV5-1 to TRBJ1-1; possibly TRBD1 for D (5 bases). V shed 0 bases and J shed 6 bases, with 12 bases lying between them. The CDR3 runs 14 residues. The germline V gene has CDR1 SGHRS and CDR2 YFSETQ. The CDR3 nucleotides are TGCGCCAGCAGCTTGGATCTTAGGGGCTCTGAAGCTTTCTTT. Translated: CASSLDLRGSEAFF. Together with reference TRBV5-1 and TRBJ1-1, the CDR3 gives the full variable domain: KAGVTQTPRYLIKTRGQQVTLSCSPISGHRSVSWYQQTPGQGLQFLFEYFSETQRNKGNFPGRFSGRQFSNSRSEMNVSTLELGDSALYLCASSLDLRGSEAFFGQGTRLTVV.

This clone showed up many times. V gene TRBV5-1 combines with J gene TRBJ2-7, with TRBD1 matching over 8 bases. The V and J ends lost 4 bases and 4 bases, in that order; junction bases with no gene match: 10. CDR1 and CDR2 from the germline V gene are SGHRS and YFSETQ. The CDR3 consists of 15 residues. CDR3 sequence (DNA): TGCGCCAGCAGCAAGACAGGGGTTAGTGGGTACGAGCAGTACTTC. Translated, it gives CASSKTGVSGYEQYF. Filled out from reference TRBV5-1 and TRBJ2-7, the complete variable domain reads KAGVTQTPRYLIKTRGQQVTLSCSPISGHRSVSWYQQTPGQGLQFLFEYFSETQRNKGNFPGRFSGRQFSNSRSEMNVSTLELGDSALYLCASSKTGVSGYEQYFGPGTRLTVT.

The V and J genes are TRBV6-5 and TRBJ2-5; weak D call: TRBD2 (7 bases). Germline V gene data show CDR1 as MNHEY and CDR2 as SVGAGI. The V and J ends lost 5 bases and 5 bases respectively, with 15 bases between them. This CDR3 contains 14 residues. CDR3 bases: TGTGCCAGCAGTCCCCGTGGGGGGGCGGAGACCCAGTACTTC. It codes for CASSPRGGAETQYF.

V is TRBV19 and J is TRBJ1-1; D is undetermined. Germline CDR1 is LNHDA and CDR2 is SQIVND (reference sequence). Trimming cost V 6 bases and J 4 bases, with 15 bases left between them. The CDR3 has 14 amino acids. The CDR3 region has the DNA TGTGCCAGTAGAGCGGGGAGGGCCTTCACTGAAGCTTTCTTT. This sequence encodes CASRAGRAFTEAFF.